The 7 T cell receptor beta chains given below trace back to one sample, sequenced in a study of shared clonotypes between healthy human individuals. Produced via immunoSEQ multiplex PCR; TCRdb's table is partial and in-frame only. The sample has about 680,000 clones, 92% seen once. Naive CD8 populations comprised CD45RO-negative cells positively selected for CCR7, excluding terminally differentiated effector memory CD45RA+ cells. Material: naive CD8+ T cells sorted from blood. Receptor source: a man aged 25-40 years in good health.

This chain joins TRBV29-1 and TRBJ1-2; 7 positions agree with TRBD1. V dropped 4 bases and J dropped 7; count of bases not matched to a gene: 6. The CDR3 extends over 12 amino acids. The germline V gene encodes CDR1 SQVTM and CDR2 ANQGSEA. CDR3 residues: CSVGEGGLGYTF. The CDR3 bases are TGCAGCGTTGGGGAAGGGGGCCTTGGCTACACCTTC. Complete variable domain (other parts from reference TRBV29-1 and TRBJ1-2): SAVISQKPSRDICQRGTSLTIQCQVDSQVTMMFWYRQQPGQSLTLIATANQGSEATYESGFVIDKFPISRPNLTFSTLTVSNMSPEDSSIYLCSVGEGGLGYTFGSGTRLTVV.

This chain joins TRBV5-5 and TRBJ1-1; D gene uncertain. Germline CDR1 SGHKS, CDR2 YYEKEE (reference sequence). Trimming left V 0 bases short and J 6 bases short, with 9 bases between. This CDR3 is built from 13 residues. CDR3 region: CASSLGVGPEAFF. CDR3 coding DNA: TGTGCCAGCAGCTTGGGTGTAGGGCCTGAAGCTTTCTTT.

The rearrangement joins TRBV6-5 to TRBJ1-5; 8 positions match TRBD1. With 6 bases clipped from V and 2 bases from J, the junction kept 3 bases outside the gene matches. Germline V gene lookup returns CDR1 MNHEY and CDR2 SVGAGI. The CDR3 spans 14 residues. CDR3 DNA: TGTGCCAGCAGGACAGGGGTCGGCAATCAGCCCCAGCATTTT. This translates into CASRTGVGNQPQHF.

This rearrangement joins TRBV5-1 to TRBJ2-3; D is possibly TRBD2 (6 bases). Germline CDR1 reads SGHRS; CDR2 reads YFSETQ. The germline V and J ends were trimmed by 3 bases and 6 bases, with 17 bases remaining between them. This CDR3 comprises 15 residues. CDR3 nucleotide sequence: TGCGCCAGCAGCTCGGACGGGAGTCGGGCTGATACGCAGTATTTT. Translation gives CASSSDGSRADTQYF.

With regard to this clone: The sample has other DNA sequences that encode this CDR3 too. The chain joins TRBV15 to TRBJ1-5; 7 nucleotides line up with TRBD1. Germline V gives CDR1 LNHNV, CDR2 YYDKDF (reference sequence). J was trimmed by 6 bases and V by 0 bases; bases with no gene match: 5. This CDR3 region has 15 residues. The CDR3 loop is CATSRDKGAGQPQHF. CDR3 bases: TGTGCCACCAGCAGAGATAAGGGGGCGGGTCAGCCCCAGCATTTT.

V gene TRBV10-2 combines with J gene TRBJ1-1, with TRBD1 matching over 9 bases. V was pared by 2 bases and J by 0 bases, with 1 base of the junction left unmatched. The germline V gene encodes CDR1 WSHSY and CDR2 SAAADI. The CDR3 spans 15 residues. The CDR3 sequence is CASSEGQGLNTEAFF. CDR3 sequence (DNA): TGCGCCAGCAGTGAGGGACAGGGGCTGAACACTGAAGCTTTCTTT.

V is TRBV27 and J is TRBJ2-7, with D uncertain. Germline CDR1 and CDR2: MNHEY and SMNVEV (reference sequence). The V end lost 3 bases, the J end lost 5 bases, and 8 bases lay between the germline ends. This CDR3 is 12 amino acids long. CDR3 bases: TGTGCCAGCAGTTTGGGCAGCGACGAGCAGTACTTC. Encoded protein: CASSLGSDEQYF.